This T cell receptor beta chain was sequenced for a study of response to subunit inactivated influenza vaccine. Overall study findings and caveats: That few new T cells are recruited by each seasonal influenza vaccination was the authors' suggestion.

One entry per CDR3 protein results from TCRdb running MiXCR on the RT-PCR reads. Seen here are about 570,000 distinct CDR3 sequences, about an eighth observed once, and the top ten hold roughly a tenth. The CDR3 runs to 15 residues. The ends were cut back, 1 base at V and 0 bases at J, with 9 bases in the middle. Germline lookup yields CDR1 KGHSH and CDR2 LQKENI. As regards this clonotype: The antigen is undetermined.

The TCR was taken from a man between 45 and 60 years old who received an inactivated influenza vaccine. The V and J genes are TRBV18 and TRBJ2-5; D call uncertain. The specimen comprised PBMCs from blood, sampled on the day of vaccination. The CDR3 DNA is TGTGCCAGCTCACCACGACCGAATAACCAAGAGACCCAGTACTTC. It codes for CASSPRPNNQETQYF.